What follows are 21 T cell receptor beta chains derived from one specimen sequenced in a study of identical twins. Via MiXCR, TCRdb re-called the 5' RACE reads, giving one row per CDR3 protein. The sample holds a few hundred thousand distinct CDR3 sequences, roughly 9.8% seen once. A further study also used this sample, focusing on yellow fever vaccine responses in identical twins.

The material sequenced was CD8+ T cells sorted from blood. The receptors here all came from a woman aged 18-30 years in good health.

The chain joins TRBV24-1 to TRBJ2-6; D gene uncertain. Germline lookup yields CDR1 KGHDR and CDR2 SFDVKD. CDR3 size: 12 residues. V lost 6 bases to trimming and J lost 4 bases, with 3 bases between them. DNA of the CDR3: TGTGCCACCAGTTCCGGGGCCAACGTCCTGACTTTC. This translates into CATSSGANVLTF.

The rearrangement joins TRBV7-2 to TRBJ1-4; D is uncertain. The CDR3 sequence is 16 residues long. Trimming stripped 1 base from V and 0 bases from J, with 9 bases between. CDR1 and CDR2 (germline): SGHTA, FQGNSA. Here the CDR3 reads CASSLGPPSTNEKLFF. The CDR3 DNA follows: TGTGCCAGCAGCTTAGGGCCCCCATCAACTAATGAAAAACTGTTTTTT. Looking up the rest from reference TRBV7-2 and TRBJ1-4 gives the full variable domain: GAGVSQSPSNKVTEKGKDVELRCDPISGHTALYWYRQSLGQGLEFLIYFQGNSAPDKSGLPSDRFSAERTGGSVSTLTIQRTQQEDSAVYLCASSLGPPSTNEKLFFGSGTQLSVL.

This chain connects TRBV15 to TRBJ1-2; D gene ambiguous. Germline lookup yields CDR1 LNHNV and CDR2 YYDKDF (reference sequence). The germline V and J ends were trimmed by 0 bases and 4 bases, with 24 bases remaining between them. The length of the CDR3 is 19 residues. The DNA of the CDR3 is TGTGCCACCAGCAGAGATCAACGACATACGGGATCGGGTGGCTATGGCTACACCTTC. Its protein is CATSRDQRHTGSGGYGYTF.

The chain is built from TRBV4-1 and TRBJ2-5, with TRBD2 matching over 9 bases. This CDR3 has 15 amino acids. From germline, CDR1 is MGHRA and CDR2 YSYEKL. J was trimmed by 5 bases and V by 5 bases; bases with no gene match: 9. The CDR3 DNA sequence: TGCGCCAGCAGCTTTGGCGGGGGGGCGGGGGAGACCCAGTACTTC. Residues: CASSFGGGAGETQYF.

There are a few counts of this clonotype. The V and J genes are TRBV10-3 and TRBJ1-4, with 7 bases that match TRBD1. The CDR3 length is 14 residues. V was clipped by 4 bases and J by 7 bases; unmatched bases: 6. Germline values: CDR1 ENHRY, CDR2 SYGVKD. The CDR3 DNA reads as TGTGCCATCAGTGGGACAGGAGGAGGTGAAAAACTGTTTTTT. Translation gives CAISGTGGGEKLFF.

The rearrangement links TRBV19 to TRBJ2-1, with D unresolved. V lost 2 bases, J lost 5 bases, and 7 bases lay in between. The CDR3 consists of 13 residues. CDR1 and CDR2 (germline): LNHDA, SQIVND (reference sequence). In DNA, the CDR3 is TGTGCCAGTAGTATAATAGGAGACAATGAGCAGTTCTTC. This encodes CASSIIGDNEQFF.

This clonotype was seen at least ten times. V usage is TRBV18 and J usage is TRBJ1-1; no definite D call. The V end lost 0 bases, the J end lost 0 bases, and 2 bases lay between the germline ends. The CDR3 runs 13 residues. CDR1 and CDR2 from the germline V gene are KGHSH and LQKENI. The CDR3 sequence is CASSPPVNTEAFF. Here the CDR3 DNA reads TGTGCCAGCTCACCACCGGTGAACACTGAAGCTTTCTTT.

The sample holds many counts of this clonotype. This chain joins TRBV28 and TRBJ2-5; TRBD2 agrees at 13 bases. The CDR3 spans 16 residues. With V trimmed by 4 bases and J by 4 bases, 6 bases remained unmatched. Germline V CDR1 and CDR2: MDHEN, SYDVKM. CDR3 residues: CASSSGLAGHLETQYF. CDR3 nucleotides: TGTGCCAGCAGTTCGGGACTAGCGGGACATTTAGAGACCCAGTACTTC.

This clonotype was seen more than once but under ten times. The chain uses TRBV11-1 and TRBJ1-1; D not certain. Germline V lookup: CDR1 SGHAT, CDR2 FQDESV (reference sequence). V lost 7 bases to trimming and J lost 5 bases, with 32 bases between them. This CDR3 contains 19 residues. The CDR3 sequence is CASTQRGTASSPIMTEAFF. DNA for the CDR3: TGTGCCAGCACCCAAAGAGGAACAGCCTCATCCCCAATAATGACTGAAGCTTTCTTT.

The genes are TRBV3-1 and TRBJ2-1, with 14 bases lining up with TRBD2. The CDR3 has 14 amino acids. V was pared by 7 bases and J by 9 bases, with 5 bases of the junction left unmatched. Germline assignment: CDR1 LGHDT and CDR2 YNNKEL (reference sequence). The CDR3: CASTTSGRAREQFF. DNA for the CDR3: TGTGCCAGCACGACTAGCGGGAGGGCTCGTGAGCAGTTCTTC.

This clonotype came up many times. The chain uses TRBV5-6 and TRBJ2-7; 7 nucleotides agree with TRBD1. V lost 5 bases and J lost 3; bases outside the gene matches: 8. Germline CDR1 SGHDT, CDR2 YYEEEE. The CDR3 extends over 14 amino acids. CDR3 sequence: CASSSPGQSYEQYF. CDR3 nucleotide sequence: TGTGCCAGCAGTTCACCGGGACAGAGCTACGAGCAGTACTTC.

This clonotype was seen repeatedly, ten times or more. The genes are TRBV7-2 and TRBJ2-7; 11 bases agree with TRBD1. V lost 7 bases, J lost 4 bases, and 6 bases stayed unmatched. This CDR3 region has 14 residues. Germline CDR1 SGHTA, CDR2 FQGNSA. Written as DNA, the CDR3 is TGTGCCAGCAAGGGGACAGGGGGACCTTACGAGCAGTACTTC. Translation: CASKGTGGPYEQYF.

This clonotype was recorded at least ten times. The chain employs TRBV6-2 or TRBV6-3 and TRBJ2-7; no definite D call. V was trimmed by 4 bases and J by 0 bases, leaving 4 bases between them. CDR3 size: 12 residues. Per the germline V gene, CDR1 is MNHEY and CDR2 is SVGEGT. The chain's CDR3 is CASSSFSYEQYF. DNA of the CDR3: TGTGCCAGCAGTTCCTTCTCCTACGAGCAGTACTTC.

This clonotype has ten or more counts. The chain recombines TRBV28 with TRBJ1-6, with D possibly matching TRBD1 (5 bases). There are 16 residues in the CDR3. Deletions cut 1 base from V and 0 bases from J, with 7 bases between. Germline CDR1 reads MDHEN; CDR2 reads SYDVKM. Here the CDR3 DNA reads TGTGCCAGCAGTTTATCAGGGAGCTCCTATAATTCACCCCTCCACTTT. This encodes CASSLSGSSYNSPLHF.

This clonotype was detected ten times or more. This chain joins TRBV5-5 and TRBJ1-6; no clear D. Germline CDR1 reads SGHKS; CDR2 reads YYEKEE (reference sequence). The germline V and J ends were trimmed by 4 bases and 6 bases, with 8 bases remaining between them. CDR3 length: 13 residues. CDR3 residues: CASSIGSNSPLHF. The CDR3 coding sequence is TGTGCCAGCAGCATCGGGAGTAATTCACCCCTCCACTTT.

This clonotype was counted between two and nine times. The chain employs TRBV7-8 and TRBJ2-2, with 8 bases lining up with TRBD1. The CDR3 runs to 16 residues. The germline gives CDR1 SGHVS, CDR2 FQNEAQ. The V segment lost 6 bases and the J segment 0 bases; nucleotides outside the gene matches: 6. The CDR3, as DNA: TGTGCCAGCAGAGCTGGACAGGGCTCGAACACCGGGGAGCTGTTTTTT. It is translated as CASRAGQGSNTGELFF.

There are many counts of this clonotype. The chain carries TRBV5-8 and TRBJ2-1; D not resolved. The CDR3 is 12 amino acids. The V and J ends lost 4 bases and 6 bases respectively, with 8 bases between them. CDR1 is SGHTS and CDR2 is YDEGEE in the germline V gene. The CDR3 region has the DNA TGTGCCAGCAGCCCGCCTGGCAATGAGCAGTTCTTC. Translated, it gives CASSPPGNEQFF.

This clonotype was observed at least ten times. The chain uses TRBV12-3 or TRBV12-4 and TRBJ1-1; D is undetermined. V was cut by 2 bases and J by 8 bases, with 6 bases left in between. This CDR3 has 11 residues. The CDR3 DNA sequence: TGTGCCAGCAGTTTATCGCCGGAAGCTTTCTTT. Translated, it gives CASSLSPEAFF.

The chain employs TRBV6-1 and TRBJ2-5; D is ambiguous. V was shortened by 3 bases and J by 3 bases, with 8 bases between the two germline ends. CDR1 is MNHNS and CDR2 is SASEGT in the germline V gene. The CDR3 spans 13 residues. The CDR3 region is CASSDFFEETQYF. The CDR3 DNA reads TGTGCCAGCAGTGATTTCTTCGAAGAGACCCAGTACTTC.

This clonotype was detected a few times. The J gene is TRBJ1-2, the V gene TRBV5-5; TRBD1 is a possible D gene (6 bases). This CDR3 is built from 18 residues. Trimming cost V 1 base and J 4 bases, with 23 bases left between them. CDR1 and CDR2 from the germline V gene are SGHKS and YYEKEE (reference sequence). CDR3 in amino acids: CASSLNFFGQPGPYGYTF. The CDR3 DNA reads as TGTGCCAGCAGCTTGAATTTTTTCGGACAGCCTGGCCCCTATGGCTACACCTTC.

This chain joins TRBV2 and TRBJ2-5; weak D call: TRBD2 (6 bases). The CDR3 covers 12 residues. Germline loops: CDR1 SNHLY, CDR2 FYNNEI. Trimming removed 4 bases at V and 8 bases at J, with 11 bases between. DNA of the CDR3: TGTGCCAGCAGTGCGTCTAGCGACACCCAGTACTTC. Translating it yields CASSASSDTQYF.